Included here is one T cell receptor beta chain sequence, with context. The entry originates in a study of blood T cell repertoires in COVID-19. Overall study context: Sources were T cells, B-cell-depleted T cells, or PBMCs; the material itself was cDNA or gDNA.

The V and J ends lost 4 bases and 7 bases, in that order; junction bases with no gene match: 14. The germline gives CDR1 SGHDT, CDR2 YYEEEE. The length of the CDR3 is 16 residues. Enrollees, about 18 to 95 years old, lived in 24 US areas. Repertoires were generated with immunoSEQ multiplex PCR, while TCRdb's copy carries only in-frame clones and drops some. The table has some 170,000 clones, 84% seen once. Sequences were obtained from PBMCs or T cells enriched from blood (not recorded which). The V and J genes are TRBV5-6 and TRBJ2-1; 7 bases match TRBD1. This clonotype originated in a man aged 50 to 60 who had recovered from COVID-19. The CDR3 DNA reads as TGTGCCAGCAGCCTTTTTCAGGGACAGTCTACAAATGAGCAGTTCTTC. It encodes CASSLFQGQSTNEQFF.